This entry lists 3 T cell receptor beta chains sequenced from one sample in a study of blood T cell repertoires in COVID-19. This table comes from immunoSEQ multiplex PCR, and its TCRdb copy is limited to in-frame clones, with some not included. This table holds 200,000 to 250,000 clones, around 80% found once. The material sequenced was peripheral blood. Receptors were obtained from a woman in her forties with acute or convalescent COVID-19.

The J gene is TRBJ2-3, the V gene TRBV5-6; D is possibly TRBD2 (5 bases). The germline V and J ends were trimmed by 4 bases and 1 base, with 16 bases remaining between them. CDR3 length: 16 amino acids. In germline, CDR1 is SGHDT, CDR2 YYEEEE. The CDR3 region has the DNA TGTGCCAGCAGCCCCCCGCGGGCGGGCGGCACAGATACGCAGTATTTT. Its translation is CASSPPRAGGTDTQYF.

The chain combines TRBV30 with TRBJ1-1, with D possibly TRBD1 on 6 matching bases. Germline V gene lookup returns CDR1 GTSNPN and CDR2 SVGIG (reference sequence). The CDR3 totals 14 residues. V lost 0 bases and J lost 4, with 12 bases in between. DNA for the CDR3: TGTGCCTGGAGTGTAGGGACAAGTGGCACTGAAGCTTTCTTT. Its translation is CAWSVGTSGTEAFF.

CDR3 DNA: TGTGCCAGCAGCGTGTATCCCTTAGCGACTAGCACAGATACGCAGTATTTT. The encoded protein is CASSVYPLATSTDTQYF. The rearrangement links TRBV9 to TRBJ2-3; possibly TRBD2 for D (5 bases). Germline CDR1 SGDLS, CDR2 YYNGEE. Trimming shortened V by 2 bases and J by 0 bases, and 16 bases separated the two germline ends. The CDR3 totals 17 residues.